This T cell receptor beta chain was sequenced during a study of Ad26.COV2.S vaccination and SARS-CoV-2 variants. Study observations and caveats: An underestimation of total T cell responses may have resulted from the TCR breadth and depth analyses. People who got the vaccine or the placebo had similar non-spike TCR breadth. Considerable breadth of spike-specific CD8+ and CD4+ T cell responses has reportedly been documented following vaccination.

Assay used: immunoSEQ multiplex PCR; TCRdb lists only in-frame clones, some missing. This table holds about 420,000 clones, 88% found once. Specified treatment: roughly 19 received Ad26.COV2.S at low or high dose, single or two shots; 5 received placebo; per-sample allocation not given. The samples were gathered on day 63 after the first injection of vaccine or placebo. Recruitment in Boston yielded a donor of adult age, 18-55 years. With regard to this clone: Its antigen is as yet unknown.

The specimen comprised peripheral blood, sampled in a trial of Ad26.COV2.S vaccine versus placebo. This TCR was recovered from a person aged 18 to 59 who received the Ad26.COV2.S COVID-19 vaccine or a placebo.

The CDR3 DNA sequence: TGTGCCAGCAGCTACCTAGCGGGGGGGCGTTATGAGCAGTTCTTC. This encodes CASSYLAGGRYEQFF. V usage is TRBV3-1 (or the pseudogene TRBV3-2) and J usage is TRBJ2-1; TRBD2 agrees at 12 bases. The J segment lost 8 bases and the V segment lost 5 bases, leaving 7 bases of the junction unmatched. Germline V gives CDR1 LGHDT, CDR2 YNNKEL (reference sequence). The CDR3 totals 15 residues.